Listed here are 22 T cell receptor beta chains from one sample, sequenced in a study of PD-1 blockade in mismatch repair-deficient tumors. Measured with immunoSEQ multiplex PCR; TCRdb has only the in-frame clones, and not every one. In the table there are 120,000 or so clones, approximately 90% of which are singletons. The material was peripheral blood, obtained 44 weeks after starting pembrolizumab. The receptors derive from an adult with mismatch repair-deficient cancer.

The V call is TRBV11-2, the J call TRBJ2-7, with unresolved D. Between the trimmed V and J ends, which lost 2 bases and 0 bases, there was a span of 2 bases. From germline, CDR1 is SGHAT and CDR2 FQNNGV. This CDR3 is built from 12 residues. The CDR3 loop is CASSLTSYEQYF. The CDR3 DNA is TGTGCCAGCAGCTTAACCTCCTACGAGCAGTACTTC.

In its sample, this clone was seen a few times. The chain uses TRBV28 and TRBJ2-5, with 9 bases lining up with TRBD2. The CDR3 is made up of 17 amino acids. V lost 4 bases and J lost 2; bases outside the gene matches: 11. Germline V gene lookup returns CDR1 MDHEN and CDR2 SYDVKM. The CDR3 loop reads CASSSLAGGSFQETQYF. In nucleotides, the CDR3 is TGTGCCAGCAGTTCGTTGGCGGGAGGGTCCTTTCAAGAGACCCAGTACTTC.

The rearrangement links TRBV30 to TRBJ2-3; 8 bases agree with TRBD2. V gave up 3 bases and J gave up 6 bases; unmatched junction bases: 5. Looked up from germline, CDR1 is GTSNPN and CDR2 is SVGIG (reference sequence). The CDR3 is 13 residues long. The CDR3 bases are TGTGCCTGGAGCGGAGCGGGAGCCGATACGCAGTATTTT. Translated: CAWSGAGADTQYF.

The chain recombines TRBV25-1 with TRBJ2-5; D unclear. The CDR3 sequence is 13 residues long. The V gene lost 8 bases and the J gene lost 2 bases, with 12 bases spanning the gap. Germline CDR1 MGHDK, CDR2 SYGVNS. This chain's CDR3 is CASSSGEQETQYF. CDR3 bases: TGTGCCAGCTCGAGTGGAGAGCAAGAGACCCAGTACTTC.

The chain is built from TRBV9 and TRBJ2-1, with D uncertain. V dropped 0 bases and J dropped 8 bases, with 9 bases sitting between them. Looked up from germline, CDR1 is SGDLS and CDR2 is YYNGEE. This CDR3 has 13 residues. The CDR3 bases are TGTGCCAGCAGCGTAGGAAAGTGGGATGAGCAGTTCTTC. Translated, it gives CASSVGKWDEQFF.

This chain uses TRBV4-2 with TRBJ2-3, with 9 bases aligning to TRBD1. J was trimmed by 3 bases and V by 2 bases; bases with no gene match: 12. CDR1 and CDR2 (germline): LGHNA, YNFKEQ. The CDR3 totals 18 residues. Here the CDR3 DNA reads TGTGCCAGCAGCCAAATCTTGACAACAGGGGGCAGGACAGATACGCAGTATTTT. Translation: CASSQILTTGGRTDTQYF.

Turning to this clone: Relative to the germline gene, one junction end is altered; a read error may explain this. The chain uses TRBV28 and TRBJ2-5; 7 nucleotides line up with TRBD1. There are 17 residues in the CDR3. Per the germline V gene, CDR1 is MDHEN and CDR2 is SYDVKM. As DNA, the CDR3 is TGTGCCAGCACTTTAACCCGACAGGGTTGGGGTGGAGAGACCCAGTACTTC. It specifies CASTLTRQGWGGETQYF.

The chain carries TRBV5-4 and TRBJ2-1; 11 positions agree with TRBD2. The germline V gene encodes CDR1 SGHNT and CDR2 YYREEE (reference sequence). This CDR3 has 15 amino acids. V lost 5 bases, J lost 5 bases, and 6 bases stayed unmatched. CDR3 sequence: CASSRGTSGDNEQFF. CDR3 DNA sequence: TGTGCCAGCAGTCGGGGGACTAGCGGAGACAATGAGCAGTTCTTC. The full variable domain, completed using reference TRBV5-4 and TRBJ2-1, is ETGVTQSPTHLIKTRGQQVTLRCSSQSGHNTVSWYQQALGQGPQFIFQYYREEENGRGNFPPRFSGLQFPNYSSELNVNALELDDSALYLCASSRGTSGDNEQFFGPGTRLTVL.

The genes are TRBV5-1 and TRBJ1-2; D call uncertain. Germline values: CDR1 SGHRS, CDR2 YFSETQ. The V gene lost 4 bases and the J gene lost 7 bases, with 14 bases spanning the gap. CDR3 length: 13 amino acids. The CDR3 region is CASSPLLIGGYTF. The CDR3 region has the DNA TGCGCCAGCAGCCCCCTACTAATCGGTGGCTACACCTTC.

V is TRBV7-9 and J is TRBJ2-5; D not certain. CDR3 length equals 16 residues. CDR1 and CDR2 from the germline V gene are SEHNR and FQNEAQ (reference sequence). The ends were cut back, 5 bases at V and 4 bases at J, with 20 bases in the middle. In DNA form, the CDR3 reads TGTGCCAGCAGCCTAAGGGTAACGGACCTTGGAGAGACCCAGTACTTC. It translates to CASSLRVTDLGETQYF.

The chain uses TRBV5-6 and TRBJ2-1; D not certain. This CDR3 contains 12 residues. With 1 base removed from V and 4 bases from J, the gap between germline ends came to 3 bases. Germline CDR1 is SGHDT and CDR2 is YYEEEE. The CDR3 nucleotides are TGTGCCAGCAGCTTGTTTTACAATGAGCAGTTCTTC. This encodes CASSLFYNEQFF.

V is TRBV7-9 and J is TRBJ2-1, with 15 bases matching TRBD2. The CDR3 consists of 17 residues. V lost 3 bases, J lost 5 bases, and 5 bases stayed unmatched. Per the germline V gene, CDR1 is SEHNR and CDR2 is FQNEAQ (reference sequence). The CDR3 loop reads CASSLGTSGRNHNEQFF. The CDR3 coding sequence is TGTGCCAGCAGCTTGGGGACTAGCGGGAGGAACCACAATGAGCAGTTCTTC.

The chain combines TRBV7-9 with TRBJ2-5; possibly TRBD1 for D (6 bases). The CDR3 consists of 14 residues. The ends were cut back, 5 bases at V and 5 bases at J, with 15 bases in the middle. Germline CDR1 is SEHNR and CDR2 is FQNEAQ (reference sequence). The CDR3 bases are TGTGCCAGCAGCCTACCCACAGGGTTGGAGACCCAGTACTTC. It encodes CASSLPTGLETQYF.

As concerns this clone: The same CDR3 arises from other DNA sequences in this sample as well. The CDR3 region has the DNA TGTGCCAGCAGTTTGTACAATGAGCAGTTCTTC. Protein: CASSLYNEQFF. This chain connects TRBV28 to TRBJ2-1, with D unclear. The germline V and J ends were trimmed by 3 bases and 4 bases, with 1 base remaining between them. The germline V gene has CDR1 MDHEN and CDR2 SYDVKM. The CDR3 totals 11 residues.

V and J are TRBV19 and TRBJ2-2; D is unclear. The germline CDR1 and CDR2 sequences are LNHDA and SQIVND (reference sequence). V was clipped by 3 bases and J by 3 bases, with 2 bases between them. The CDR3 sequence is 12 residues long. In nucleotides, the CDR3 is TGTGCCAGTAGTATTTACACCGGGGAGCTGTTTTTT. This codes for CASSIYTGELFF.

The rearrangement uses TRBV29-1 and TRBJ2-1; 12 bases are shared with TRBD2. Germline assignment: CDR1 SQVTM and CDR2 ANQGSEA. The CDR3 consists of 15 residues. Trimming took 3 bases from V and 3 from J; bases not matched to a gene: 3. This CDR3 is CSVDRTSGNYNEQFF. The CDR3 DNA is TGCAGCGTTGATCGGACTAGCGGGAACTACAATGAGCAGTTCTTC.

This clone was detected only a few times. The rearrangement uses TRBV7-8 and TRBJ2-7; D call uncertain. The CDR3 length is 13 residues. V shed 4 bases and J shed 5 bases, with 12 bases lying between them. CDR1 SGHVS and CDR2 FQNEAQ come from the germline V gene. In DNA form, the CDR3 reads TGTGCCAGCAGCTCGAAGGGTAGGGACGAGCAGTACTTC. Amino acid sequence: CASSSKGRDEQYF.

The V gene is TRBV28, the J gene TRBJ2-7, with D possibly matching TRBD1 (5 bases). Trimming shortened V by 3 bases and J by 7 bases, and 19 bases separated the two germline ends. Germline values: CDR1 MDHEN, CDR2 SYDVKM. The CDR3 sequence is 15 residues long. CDR3 residues: CASSLRLPTAWEQYF. Written as DNA, the CDR3 is TGTGCCAGCAGTTTGCGGCTCCCGACAGCCTGGGAGCAGTACTTC.

The J gene is TRBJ1-2, the V gene TRBV25-1; D possibly corresponds to TRBD1 (5 bases). CDR3 length equals 15 residues. V lost 2 bases, J lost 2 bases, and 12 bases lay in between. The germline V gene encodes CDR1 MGHDK and CDR2 SYGVNS. The CDR3 here is CASSETVWGNYGYTF. The CDR3 DNA reads as TGTGCCAGCAGTGAAACTGTATGGGGGAACTATGGCTACACCTTC.

Only one count was recorded for this clone. This chain connects TRBV7-8 to TRBJ1-2; D gene ambiguous. Trimming took off 5 bases at V and 3 bases at J, with 25 bases between the two ends. The CDR3 is made up of 18 amino acids. Germline lookup yields CDR1 SGHVS and CDR2 FQNEAQ. This CDR3 reads CASSQRIPMTNSDYGYTF. CDR3 nucleotides: TGTGCCAGCAGCCAAAGAATACCAATGACAAATTCAGACTATGGCTACACCTTC. Combining the CDR3 with reference TRBV7-8 and TRBJ1-2 gives the whole variable domain GAGVSQSPRYKVAKRGQDVALRCDPISGHVSLFWYQQALGQGPEFLTYFQNEAQLDKSGLPSDRFFAERPEGSVSTLKIQRTQQEDSAVYLCASSQRIPMTNSDYGYTFGSGTRLTVV.

The CDR3 reads CTSSQDPTSGRGDTGELFF. CDR3 sequence (DNA): TGCACCAGCAGCCAAGATCCGACTAGCGGGAGAGGCGACACCGGGGAGCTGTTTTTT. The chain is built from TRBV1 and TRBJ2-2; the table calls TRBD2, which could not be checked here. TRBV1 is a recognized pseudogene. This CDR3 spans 19 amino acids.

About this clone: This may stem from a read error, because a much larger clone lies one nucleotide away. This CDR3 is also generated by other DNA sequences in the sample. This chain links TRBV6-4 with TRBJ2-2; D gene uncertain. The CDR3 spans 13 residues. In germline, CDR1 is MRHNA, CDR2 SNTAGT. Deletions cut 2 bases from V and 2 bases from J, with 3 bases between. The CDR3 nucleotides are TGTGCCAGCAGTGACACTAACACCGGGGAGCTGTTTTTT. Its translation: CASSDTNTGELFF.